This T cell receptor beta chain was obtained from a study of OX40 agonist ivuxolimab in advanced cancers. At the level of the study: From 23 to 79 years was the age range, with a mean of around 54 years, and roughly 83% were male.

Findings and caveats of the study: Undetermined was the antigen specificity of the expanded peripheral T cells. CD4+ and CD8+ blood T cells expanded clonally by week 6 at 0.1 to 3.0 mg/kg. On average, a greater number of expanded clones characterised CD8+ T cells relative to CD4+.

This clone occurred once. What it binds is unknown. The sample contains more than one DNA sequence encoding this CDR3. V was pared by 2 bases and J by 0 bases, with 5 bases between. CDR1 and CDR2 from the germline V gene are MNHEY and SMNVEV (reference sequence). The CDR3 extends over 14 amino acids. This table comes from immunoSEQ multiplex PCR, and its TCRdb copy is limited to in-frame clones, with some not included. The sample lists 70,000 to 90,000 clones, 81% occurring once. J is TRBJ1-5 and V is TRBV27; no reliable D call. Sequences were derived from CD4+ or CD8+ T cells sorted from blood, sampled in a trial of the OX40 agonist ivuxolimab. The TCR originated in an adult with an advanced solid tumor such as melanoma, head and neck, liver or kidney cancer. The CDR3 sequence: CASSLRGSNQPQHF. The DNA for the CDR3 is TGTGCCAGCAGTTTACGCGGTAGCAATCAGCCCCAGCATTTT.